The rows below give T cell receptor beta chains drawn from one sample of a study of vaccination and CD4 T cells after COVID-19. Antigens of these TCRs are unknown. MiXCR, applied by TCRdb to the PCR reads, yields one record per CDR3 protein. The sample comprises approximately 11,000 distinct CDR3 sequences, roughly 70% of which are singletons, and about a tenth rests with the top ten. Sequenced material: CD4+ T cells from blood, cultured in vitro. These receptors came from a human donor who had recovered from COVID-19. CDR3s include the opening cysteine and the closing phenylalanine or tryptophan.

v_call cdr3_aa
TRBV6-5 CASSYNLDRGHYGYTF
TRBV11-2 CASSSPGNQANYGYTF
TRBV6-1 CASTRERDTEAFF
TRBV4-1 CASSHKLDKGFQNYNEQFF
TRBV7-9 CASSLRTTGHSGANVLTF
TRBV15 CATSRAIKRGEKLFF
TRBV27 CASSGRGGSNQPQHF
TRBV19 CASSRGQGNQPQHF
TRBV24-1 CATETSGGGYNEQFF
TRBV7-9 CASSRSSYNSPLHF
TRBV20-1 CSARLSGGEQFF
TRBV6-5 CASSSRGYTDTQYF
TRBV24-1 CATSQRGSHGYTF
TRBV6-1 CASSRPGQGNTEAFF
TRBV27 CASSQGETQYF
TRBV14 CASSRRQGSVYGYTF
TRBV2 CATSGEPNQPQHF
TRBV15 CATSRAGQVGYGYTF
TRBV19 CASSNRGIFYNEQFF
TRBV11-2 CASSSRQGSEAFF
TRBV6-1 CASTKTGSNYGYTF
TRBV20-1 CSARDLSQGRSTTQYF
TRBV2 CASIRNHSVPNYGYTF
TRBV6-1 CASSEGEALYGYTF
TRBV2 CASSGGRGETQYF
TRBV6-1 CASRPGRTRNSPLHF
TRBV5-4 CASSPTSEVEVYGYTF
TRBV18 CACSPPFTDTQYF
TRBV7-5 CISVPGSGDF
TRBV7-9 CASSLQGGRFTEAFF
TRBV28 CASRGQGSNSPLHF
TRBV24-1 CATSEMTGYSEQFF
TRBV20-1 CSASYGTGFGSYTF
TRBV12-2 CASRTRIQNYGYTF
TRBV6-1 CASSKGPYYGYTF
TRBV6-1 CAHKGANNSPLHF
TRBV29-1 CSAAGPPGELFF
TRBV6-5 CASSYTRSGVGGKNIQYF
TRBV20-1 CSASKRGGRGETQYF
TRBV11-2 CASSASFRGYTF
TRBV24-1 CATSDFGQGTGELFF
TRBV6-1 CASSEAVLSGRKAFF
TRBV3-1 CASSPGTSETDTQYF
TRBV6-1 CASSASGGNGYTF
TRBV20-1 CSASGVPGTDTQYF
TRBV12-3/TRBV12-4 CASSKNRRDSYGYTF
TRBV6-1 CASRQWGINQPQHF
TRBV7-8 CASSLAMGAGYGYTF
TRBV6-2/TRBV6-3 CASSPVGLNTEAFF
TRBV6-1 CASRDSPYNSPLHF